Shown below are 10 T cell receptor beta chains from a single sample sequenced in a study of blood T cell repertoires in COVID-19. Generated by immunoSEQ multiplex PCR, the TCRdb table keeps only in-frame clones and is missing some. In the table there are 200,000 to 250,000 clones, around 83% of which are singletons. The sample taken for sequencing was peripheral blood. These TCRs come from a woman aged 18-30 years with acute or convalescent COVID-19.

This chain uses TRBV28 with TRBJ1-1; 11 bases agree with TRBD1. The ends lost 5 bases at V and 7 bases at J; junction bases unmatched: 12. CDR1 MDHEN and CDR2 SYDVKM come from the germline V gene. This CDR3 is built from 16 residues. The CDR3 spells CASSTGTGGLTGEAFF. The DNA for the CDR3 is TGTGCCAGCAGTACCGGGACAGGGGGACTCACGGGTGAAGCTTTCTTT.

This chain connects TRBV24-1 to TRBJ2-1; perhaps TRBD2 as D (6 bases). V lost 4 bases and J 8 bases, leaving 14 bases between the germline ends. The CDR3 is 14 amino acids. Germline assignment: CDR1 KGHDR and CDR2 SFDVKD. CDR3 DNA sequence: TGTGCCACCAGTGAGACGAGGAGGGCCGATGAGCAGTTCTTC. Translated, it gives CATSETRRADEQFF.

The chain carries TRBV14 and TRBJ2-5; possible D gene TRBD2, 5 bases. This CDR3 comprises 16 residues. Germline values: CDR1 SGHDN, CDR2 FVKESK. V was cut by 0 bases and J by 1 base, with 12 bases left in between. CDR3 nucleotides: TGTGCCAGCAGCCAAGAACGGGGTTGGGCCCAAGAGACCCAGTACTTC. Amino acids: CASSQERGWAQETQYF.

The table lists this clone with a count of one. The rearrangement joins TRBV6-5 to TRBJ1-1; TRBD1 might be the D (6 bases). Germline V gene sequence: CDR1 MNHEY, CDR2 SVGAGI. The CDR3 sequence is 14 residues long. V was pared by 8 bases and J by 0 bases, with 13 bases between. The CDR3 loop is CASFRTEMNTEAFF. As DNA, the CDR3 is TGTGCCAGCTTCCGGACAGAAATGAACACTGAAGCTTTCTTT.

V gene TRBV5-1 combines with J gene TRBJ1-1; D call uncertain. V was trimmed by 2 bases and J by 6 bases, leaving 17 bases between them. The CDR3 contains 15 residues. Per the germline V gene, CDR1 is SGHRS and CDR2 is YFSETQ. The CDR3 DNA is TGCGCCAGCAGCTTTTTTCGGGGTTGGGTCGCTGAAGCTTTCTTT. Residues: CASSFFRGWVAEAFF.

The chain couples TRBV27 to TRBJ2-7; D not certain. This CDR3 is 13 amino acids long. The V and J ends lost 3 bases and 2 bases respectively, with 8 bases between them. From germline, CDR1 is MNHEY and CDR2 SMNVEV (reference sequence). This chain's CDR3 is CASSFRPTYEQYF. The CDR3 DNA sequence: TGTGCCAGCAGTTTCCGCCCTACCTACGAGCAGTACTTC.

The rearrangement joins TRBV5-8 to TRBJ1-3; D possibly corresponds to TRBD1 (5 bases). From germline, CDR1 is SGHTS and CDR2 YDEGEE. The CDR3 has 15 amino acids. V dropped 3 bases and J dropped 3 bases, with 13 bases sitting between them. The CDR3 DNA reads TGTGCCAGCAGCTCCGGACAATGGATTGGAAACACCATATATTTT. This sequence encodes CASSSGQWIGNTIYF.

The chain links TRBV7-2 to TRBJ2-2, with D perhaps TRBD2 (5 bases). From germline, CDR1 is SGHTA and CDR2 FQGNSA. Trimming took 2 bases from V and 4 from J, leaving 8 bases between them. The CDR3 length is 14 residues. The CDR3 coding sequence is TGTGCCAGCAGCTTAACGGGGTCCACCGGGGAGCTGTTTTTT. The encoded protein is CASSLTGSTGELFF.

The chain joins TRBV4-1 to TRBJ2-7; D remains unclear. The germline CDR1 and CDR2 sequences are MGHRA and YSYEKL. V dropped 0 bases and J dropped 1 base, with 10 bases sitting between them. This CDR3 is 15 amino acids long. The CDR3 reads CASSQDEQLSYEQYF. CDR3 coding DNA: TGCGCCAGCAGCCAAGACGAACAGTTATCCTACGAGCAGTACTTC.

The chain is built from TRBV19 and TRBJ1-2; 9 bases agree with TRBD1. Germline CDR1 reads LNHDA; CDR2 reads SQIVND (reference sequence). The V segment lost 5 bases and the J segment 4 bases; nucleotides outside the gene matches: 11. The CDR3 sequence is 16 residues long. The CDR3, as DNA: TGTGCCAGTAGTGACCCGGGACAGGGCCCTTTCTATGGCTACACCTTC. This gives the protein CASSDPGQGPFYGYTF.